A selection of T cell receptor beta chains follows, all from one sample in a study of T cell responses to AZD1222 COVID-19 vaccine. The method was immunoSEQ multiplex PCR; TCRdb's version includes in-frame clones alone and lacks a portion of them. The table lists roughly 80,000 clones, around nine tenths of them singletons. The sample was peripheral blood, taken on day 0 of AZD1222 vaccination. These receptors came from an adult in good health. The conserved cysteine and the conserved F or W are not part of the CDR3 here. Each record gives: clone size, V gene, CDR3 protein. Clone sizes are given selectively: once, few, many, or a class where the clone is expanded.

clone_size: once; v_call: TRBV7-3; cdr3_aa: ASSFGREGEAF
clone_size: NA; v_call: TRBV2; cdr3_aa: ASSGEGPDTQY
clone_size: NA; v_call: TRBV7-2; cdr3_aa: ASRRLAGYNTQY
clone_size: NA; v_call: TRBV3-1/TRBV3-2; cdr3_aa: ASSQNWGGPSSGEKLF
clone_size: NA; v_call: TRBV4-2; cdr3_aa: ASSQGISLRTSGQETQY
clone_size: NA; v_call: TRBV3-1/TRBV3-2; cdr3_aa: ASSQDTDTQY
clone_size: NA; v_call: TRBV10-3; cdr3_aa: AISEFEVGGYT
clone_size: NA; v_call: TRBV13; cdr3_aa: ASSYTNRGKDYGYT
clone_size: NA; v_call: TRBV6-5; cdr3_aa: ASSPDRASGYPY
clone_size: NA; v_call: TRBV4-1; cdr3_aa: ASSLQVQNIQY
clone_size: NA; v_call: TRBV12-3/TRBV12-4; cdr3_aa: ASSWGPHFEQY
clone_size: NA; v_call: TRBV7-9; cdr3_aa: ASSFITLANTGELF
clone_size: NA; v_call: TRBV6-5; cdr3_aa: ASSRTTHGEQY